This T cell receptor (beta chain) is from a study of cytomegalovirus exposure and HLA in healthy donors. Nominally healthy donors were sampled, though unrecorded immune exposures were likely. Concerning this clone: What it binds is not known.

Overall study findings and caveats: In an earlier analysis, most TCR beta V segments were productive about 90% or about 30% of the time. A later analysis linked a missense DCLRE1C variant to TCR beta V- and J-gene trimming.

The ends were cut back, 11 bases at V and 5 bases at J, with 15 bases in the middle. Germline CDR1 and CDR2: SNHLY and FYNNEI. The CDR3 has 12 residues. PCR employed 60 Vbeta and 13 Jbeta primers. Sequencing used immunoSEQ multiplex PCR; TCRdb keeps in-frame clones, though not all of them. The sample has 150,000 or so clones, 80% seen once. The chain carries TRBV2 and TRBJ1-1; D is perhaps TRBD1 (5 bases). The source of this sequence is a man between 45 and 60 years old in good health and CMV-seronegative. The sequencing input was PBMCs. The CDR3 sequence is CAGLTGGTEAFF. The CDR3 bases are TGTGCCGGACTGACGGGGGGGACTGAAGCTTTCTTT.